The clone carrying this T cell receptor (beta chain) was seen just once. The junction departs from germline at one end; a sequencing error may be responsible. The data are from a study of Graves' ophthalmopathy and Graves' hyperthyroidism. Amplifying from RNA transcripts, the study obtained TCR beta CDR3 regions. Second-round multiplex PCR came after a first-round RT-PCR that employed HTBI primers. TCRdb redid the calling of the multiplex PCR reads with MiXCR, one entry per CDR3 protein. The table includes fewer than 70,000 distinct CDR3 sequences, more than 40% detected once. Fresh peripheral blood, about 9.3 ml, was the PBMC source. The sequenced material came from peripheral blood. The receptor's source is an adult woman with Graves' ophthalmopathy.

CDR3 bases: TGTGCCTGGAGTCCTCGACAGGTAACAGATACGCAGGATTTT. This translates into CAWSPRQVTDTQDF. The chain uses TRBV30 and TRBJ2-3; tentative D call: TRBD1 (6 bases). Germline CDR1 GTSNPN, CDR2 SVGIG (reference sequence). This CDR3 contains 14 residues. The full variable domain, in which reference TRBV30 and TRBJ2-3 provide the parts outside the CDR3, is SQTIHQWPATLVQPVGSPLSLECTVEGTSNPNLYWYRQAAGRGLQLLFYSVGIGQISSEVPQNLSASRPQDRQFILSSKKLLLSDSGFYLCAWSPRQVTDTQDFGPGTRLTVL.